These T cell receptor beta chains were read from a single sample in a study of shared clonotypes between healthy human individuals. Generated by immunoSEQ multiplex PCR, the TCRdb table keeps only in-frame clones and is missing some. The data show more than 2 million clones, around 93% seen once. What was sequenced was naive CD8+ T cells from PBMCs. These receptors all stem from a man aged 18 to 29 in good health. Some clones in this sample may be carry-over from other donors' samples. Each CDR3 is given without its conserved first and last residue. D genes are given only for firm matches.

>TRBV5-6|-
ASTSGGRSNQPQH
>TRBV29-1|-
SAPLRRTTIDEQF
>TRBV7-9|-
ASSPRGTPSYNEQF
>TRBV27|TRBD2
ASSWEGWYEQY
>TRBV7-2|-
ASSLNPRVGWGEQY
>TRBV9|-
ASSVGVAGTEAF
>TRBV2|TRBD1
ASTPDRGEETQY
>TRBV28|-
ASSGWERDTEAF
>TRBV7-2|TRBD2
ASSLLSGASYEQY
>TRBV30|-
ASETRNLAYNEQF
>TRBV19|TRBD2
ASSPGTSGRAGYNEQF
>TRBV19|TRBD1
ASGDRGLLNEQF
>TRBV5-6|-
ASSQTMYYEQY
>TRBV15|TRBD2
ATSVGTSWSNEQF
>TRBV5-1|-
ASSLYRGSGTGELF
>TRBV9|-
ASSAQLTPNTEAF
>TRBV28|-
ASRGLSYEQY
>TRBV28|-
ASSLYGARNNGELF
>TRBV2|TRBD1
ASREMVGTAKETQY
>TRBV7-9|-
ASSPESELEGH
>TRBV6-1|TRBD2
ASRSLAGDYEQY
>TRBV6-6|-
AGRDNLGNEQF
>TRBV7-9|-
ASSPGLYEQY